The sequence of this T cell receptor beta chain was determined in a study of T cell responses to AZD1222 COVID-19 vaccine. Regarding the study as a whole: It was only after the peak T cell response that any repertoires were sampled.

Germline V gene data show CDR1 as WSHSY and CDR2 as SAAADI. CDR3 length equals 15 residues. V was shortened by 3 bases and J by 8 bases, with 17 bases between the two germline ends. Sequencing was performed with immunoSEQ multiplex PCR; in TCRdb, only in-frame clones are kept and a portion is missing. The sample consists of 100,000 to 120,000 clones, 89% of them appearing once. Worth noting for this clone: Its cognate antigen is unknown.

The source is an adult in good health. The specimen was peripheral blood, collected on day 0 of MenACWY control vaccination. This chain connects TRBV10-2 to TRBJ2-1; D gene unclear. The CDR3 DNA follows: TGCGCCAGCAGTGAATCCCTAGGCGGTTCCGATGAGCAGTTCTTC. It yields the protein CASSESLGGSDEQFF.